This T cell receptor (beta chain) emerged from a study of T cell responses to AZD1222 COVID-19 vaccine. Libraries were prepared by immunoSEQ multiplex PCR; TCRdb keeps only in-frame clonotypes and omits some of them. The data show about 120,000 clones, about 91% seen once. The V gene lost 0 bases and the J gene lost 4 bases, with 5 bases spanning the gap. Per germline, CDR1 SGHDT and CDR2 YYEEEE. This CDR3 has 13 residues. Sequenced here: peripheral blood, sampled on day 0 of AZD1222 vaccination. The J gene is TRBJ1-3, the V gene TRBV5-6; D ambiguous. The TCR comes from an adult in good health. The CDR3 region has the DNA TGTGCCAGCAGCTTGGTGGTCGGAAACACCATATATTTT. Its translation is CASSLVVGNTIYF.